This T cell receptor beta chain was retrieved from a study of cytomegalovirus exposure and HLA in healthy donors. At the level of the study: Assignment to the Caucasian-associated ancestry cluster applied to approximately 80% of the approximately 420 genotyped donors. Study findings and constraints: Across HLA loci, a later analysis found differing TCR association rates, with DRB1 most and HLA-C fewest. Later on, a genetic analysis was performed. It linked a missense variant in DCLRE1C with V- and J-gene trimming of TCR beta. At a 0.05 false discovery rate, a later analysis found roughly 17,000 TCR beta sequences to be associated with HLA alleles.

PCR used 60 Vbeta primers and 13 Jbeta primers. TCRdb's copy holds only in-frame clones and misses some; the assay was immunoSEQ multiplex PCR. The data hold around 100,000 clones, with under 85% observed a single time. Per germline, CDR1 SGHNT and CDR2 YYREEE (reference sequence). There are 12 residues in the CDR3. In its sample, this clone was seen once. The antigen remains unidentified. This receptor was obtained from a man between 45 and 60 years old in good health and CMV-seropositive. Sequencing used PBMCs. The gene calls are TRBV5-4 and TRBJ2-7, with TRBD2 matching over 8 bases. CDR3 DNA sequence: TGTGCAAGCTGGCGGGAGGAACGCGAGCAGTACTTC. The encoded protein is CASWREEREQYF.